This T cell receptor beta chain was sequenced during a study of T cells in women clearing cervical HPV infection. On the study more broadly: Women with histologically confirmed HPV16-related CIN3 or worse, 2 with invasive cancer, served as cases. HLA type could not be excluded as a confounder.

Turning to this clone: Its antigen remains unidentified. The sequenced fragment ends 3 residues before the CDR3 boundary, so the rest is inferred from the germline J gene.

Cervical HPV DNA detected by MY09/MY11 PCR, typed by dot-blot. Overall study results and limits: Unknown T-cell numbers per sample may underlie the richness differences.

The CDR3 has 12 residues. Per germline, CDR1 SQVTM and CDR2 ANQGSEA. Trimming shortened V by 5 bases and J by 4 bases, and 11 bases separated the two germline ends. Libraries were prepared by immunoSEQ multiplex PCR; TCRdb keeps only in-frame clonotypes and omits some of them. In total, the table holds approximately 39,000 clones. This chain joins TRBV29-1 and TRBJ2-5; maybe TRBD1 (8 bases). The source material was blood buffy coat. The clonotype was recovered from a woman between 18 and 75 years old with a cervical HPV16 infection that either progressed to CIN3+ or cleared (not recorded which). CDR3 sequence reads: CSVSGTGETQYF. The sequenced part of the CDR3 DNA is TGCAGCGTTAGCGGGACAGGAGAGACC.